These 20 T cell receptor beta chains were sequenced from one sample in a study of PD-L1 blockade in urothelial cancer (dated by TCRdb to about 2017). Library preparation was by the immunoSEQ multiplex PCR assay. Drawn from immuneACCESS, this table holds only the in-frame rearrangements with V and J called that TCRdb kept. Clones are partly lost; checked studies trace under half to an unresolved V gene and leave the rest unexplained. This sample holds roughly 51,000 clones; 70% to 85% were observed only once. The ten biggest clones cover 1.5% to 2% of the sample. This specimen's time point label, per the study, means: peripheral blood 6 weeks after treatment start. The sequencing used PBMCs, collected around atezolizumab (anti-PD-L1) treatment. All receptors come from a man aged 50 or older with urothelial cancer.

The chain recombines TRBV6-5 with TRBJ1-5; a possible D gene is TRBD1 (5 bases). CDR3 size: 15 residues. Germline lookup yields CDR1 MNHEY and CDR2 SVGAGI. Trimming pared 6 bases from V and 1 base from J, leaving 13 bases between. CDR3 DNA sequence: TGTGCCAGCAGGCAGGGTTTTGGAAGCAATCAGCCCCAGCATTTT. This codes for CASRQGFGSNQPQHF.

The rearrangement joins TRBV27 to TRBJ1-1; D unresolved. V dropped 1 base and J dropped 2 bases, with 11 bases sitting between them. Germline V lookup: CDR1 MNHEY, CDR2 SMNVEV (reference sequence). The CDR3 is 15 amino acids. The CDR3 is CASSLFAGPNTEAFF. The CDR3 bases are TGTGCCAGCAGTTTATTTGCAGGCCCTAACACTGAAGCTTTCTTT.

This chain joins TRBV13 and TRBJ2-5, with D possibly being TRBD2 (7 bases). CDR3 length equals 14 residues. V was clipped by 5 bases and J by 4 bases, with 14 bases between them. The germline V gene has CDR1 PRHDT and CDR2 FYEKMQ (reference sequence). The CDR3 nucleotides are TGTGCCAGCAGCCCTCGGGGGGCAGGAGAGACCCAGTACTTC. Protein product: CASSPRGAGETQYF.

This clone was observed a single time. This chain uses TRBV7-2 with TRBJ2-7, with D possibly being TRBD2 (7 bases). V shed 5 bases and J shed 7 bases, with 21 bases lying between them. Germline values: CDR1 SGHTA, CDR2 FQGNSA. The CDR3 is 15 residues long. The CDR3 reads CASSPRGREIGEQYF. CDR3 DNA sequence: TGTGCCAGCAGCCCCCGGGGGCGGGAGATCGGAGAGCAGTACTTC.

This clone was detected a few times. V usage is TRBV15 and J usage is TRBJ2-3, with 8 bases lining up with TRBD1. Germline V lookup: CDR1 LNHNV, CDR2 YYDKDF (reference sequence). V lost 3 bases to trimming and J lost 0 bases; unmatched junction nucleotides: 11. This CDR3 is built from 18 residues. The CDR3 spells CATSSGQGSPPSTDTQYF. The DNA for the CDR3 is TGTGCCACCAGCAGCGGACAGGGCAGTCCCCCTAGCACAGATACGCAGTATTTT.

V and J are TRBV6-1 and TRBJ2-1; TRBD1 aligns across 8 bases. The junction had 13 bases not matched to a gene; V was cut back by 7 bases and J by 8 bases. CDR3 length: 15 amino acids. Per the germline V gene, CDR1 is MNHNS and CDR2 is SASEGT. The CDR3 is CASTQGAGGFYEQFF. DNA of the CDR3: TGTGCCAGCACTCAGGGGGCAGGGGGTTTTTATGAGCAGTTCTTC.

The DNA for the CDR3 is TGTGCCACCAGCAGAGCCGGGTCCCAGGGAGAGACCCAGTACTTC. This encodes CATSRAGSQGETQYF. The rearrangement links TRBV15 to TRBJ2-5; weak D call: TRBD1 (5 bases). Germline V CDR1 and CDR2: LNHNV, YYDKDF (reference sequence). Trimming left V 1 base short and J 4 bases short, with 13 bases between. The CDR3 is 15 residues long.

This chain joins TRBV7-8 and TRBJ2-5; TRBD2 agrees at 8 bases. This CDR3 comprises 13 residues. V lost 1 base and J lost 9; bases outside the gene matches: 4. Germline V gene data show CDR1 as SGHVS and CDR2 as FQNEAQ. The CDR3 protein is CASSLEAGVSQYF. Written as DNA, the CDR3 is TGTGCCAGCAGCTTAGAAGCGGGGGTGTCCCAGTACTTC.

In DNA form, the CDR3 reads TGTGCCAGCAGGGAGGGAGGGGTAGCGTCACCCCTCCACTTT. It codes for CASREGGVASPLHF. This rearrangement joins TRBV7-6 to TRBJ1-6; perhaps TRBD1 as D (5 bases). The CDR3 spans 14 residues. Looked up from germline, CDR1 is SGHVS and CDR2 is FNYEAQ. Trimming took 6 bases from V and 10 from J, leaving 16 bases between them.

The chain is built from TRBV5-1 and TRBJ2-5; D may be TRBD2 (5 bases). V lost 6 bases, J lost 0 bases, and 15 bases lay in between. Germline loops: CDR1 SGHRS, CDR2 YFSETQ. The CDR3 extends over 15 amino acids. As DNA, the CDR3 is TGCGCCAGCAAGGAGGTGGGCCTGTACCAAGAGACCCAGTACTTC. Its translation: CASKEVGLYQETQYF.

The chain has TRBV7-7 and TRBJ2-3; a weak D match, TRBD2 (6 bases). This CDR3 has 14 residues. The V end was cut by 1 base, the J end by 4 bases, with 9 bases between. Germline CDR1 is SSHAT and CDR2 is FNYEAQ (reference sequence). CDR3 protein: CASSLDGSADTQYF. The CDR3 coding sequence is TGTGCCAGCAGCTTAGACGGGAGTGCAGATACGCAGTATTTT.

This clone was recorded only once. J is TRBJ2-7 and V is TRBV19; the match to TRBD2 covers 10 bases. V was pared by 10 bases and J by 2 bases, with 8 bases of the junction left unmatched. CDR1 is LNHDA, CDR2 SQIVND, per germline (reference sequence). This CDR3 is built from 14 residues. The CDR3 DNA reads TGTGCCACCCAACGGACTAGCGGACCCTACGAGCAGTACTTC. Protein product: CATQRTSGPYEQYF.

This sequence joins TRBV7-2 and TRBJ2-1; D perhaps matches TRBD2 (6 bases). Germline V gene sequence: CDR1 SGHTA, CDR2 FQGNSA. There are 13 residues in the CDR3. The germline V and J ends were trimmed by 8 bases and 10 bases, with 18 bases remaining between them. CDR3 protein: CASRSGTSSEQFF. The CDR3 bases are TGTGCCAGCCGTTCCGGAACTAGCTCAGAGCAGTTCTTC.

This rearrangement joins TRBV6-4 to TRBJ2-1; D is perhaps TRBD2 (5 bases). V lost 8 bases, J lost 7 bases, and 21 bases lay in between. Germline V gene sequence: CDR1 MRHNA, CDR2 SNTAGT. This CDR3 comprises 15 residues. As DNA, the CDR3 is TGTGCCAGCTCAGAAACTAGTTCGGCCGGTAATGAGCAGTTCTTC. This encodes CASSETSSAGNEQFF.

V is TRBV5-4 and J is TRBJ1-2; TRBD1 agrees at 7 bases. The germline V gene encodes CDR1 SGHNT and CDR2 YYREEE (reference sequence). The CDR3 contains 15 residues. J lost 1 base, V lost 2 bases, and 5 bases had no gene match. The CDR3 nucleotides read TGTGCCAGCAGCTTCACAGGGGTCATTAACTATGGCTACACCTTC. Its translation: CASSFTGVINYGYTF. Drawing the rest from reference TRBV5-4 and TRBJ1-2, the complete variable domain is ETGVTQSPTHLIKTRGQQVTLRCSSQSGHNTVSWYQQALGQGPQFIFQYYREEENGRGNFPPRFSGLQFPNYSSELNVNALELDDSALYLCASSFTGVINYGYTFGSGTRLTVV.

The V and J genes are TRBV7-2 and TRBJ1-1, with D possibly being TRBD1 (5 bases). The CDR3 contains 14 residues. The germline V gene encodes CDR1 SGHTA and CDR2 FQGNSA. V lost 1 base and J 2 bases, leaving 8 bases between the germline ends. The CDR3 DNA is TGTGCCAGCAGCTTAGGCAGGGCTAACACTGAAGCTTTCTTT. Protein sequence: CASSLGRANTEAFF.

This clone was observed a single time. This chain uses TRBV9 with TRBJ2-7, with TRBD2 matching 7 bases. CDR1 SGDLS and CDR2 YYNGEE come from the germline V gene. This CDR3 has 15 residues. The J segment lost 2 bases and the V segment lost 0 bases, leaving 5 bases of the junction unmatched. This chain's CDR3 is CASSVGPGLTYEQYF. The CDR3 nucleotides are TGTGCCAGCAGCGTAGGACCGGGACTAACCTACGAGCAGTACTTC.

CDR3 loop: CATSRQGAQGANVLTF. CDR3 in DNA: TGTGCCACCAGCAGACAGGGGGCGCAGGGGGCCAACGTCCTGACTTTC. The chain has TRBV15 and TRBJ2-6; 8 nucleotides agree with TRBD1. V shed 2 bases, J shed 4 bases, and the junction held 4 bases outside the gene matches. The CDR3 is 16 amino acids. The germline V gene encodes CDR1 LNHNV and CDR2 YYDKDF (reference sequence).

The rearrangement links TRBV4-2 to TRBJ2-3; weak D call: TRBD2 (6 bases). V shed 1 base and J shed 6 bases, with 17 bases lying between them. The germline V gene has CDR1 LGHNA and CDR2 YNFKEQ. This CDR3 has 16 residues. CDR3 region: CASSQARDWGSDTQYF. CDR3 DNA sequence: TGTGCCAGCAGCCAAGCCCGGGACTGGGGGTCGGATACGCAGTATTTT.

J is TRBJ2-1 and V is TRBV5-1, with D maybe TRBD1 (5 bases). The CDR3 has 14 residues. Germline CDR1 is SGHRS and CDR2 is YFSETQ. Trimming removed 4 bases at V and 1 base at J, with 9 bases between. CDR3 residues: CASSPDSSYNEQFF. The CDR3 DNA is TGCGCCAGCAGCCCCGACAGTTCCTACAATGAGCAGTTCTTC. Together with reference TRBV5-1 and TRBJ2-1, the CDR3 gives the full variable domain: KAGVTQTPRYLIKTRGQQVTLSCSPISGHRSVSWYQQTPGQGLQFLFEYFSETQRNKGNFPGRFSGRQFSNSRSEMNVSTLELGDSALYLCASSPDSSYNEQFFGPGTRLTVL.